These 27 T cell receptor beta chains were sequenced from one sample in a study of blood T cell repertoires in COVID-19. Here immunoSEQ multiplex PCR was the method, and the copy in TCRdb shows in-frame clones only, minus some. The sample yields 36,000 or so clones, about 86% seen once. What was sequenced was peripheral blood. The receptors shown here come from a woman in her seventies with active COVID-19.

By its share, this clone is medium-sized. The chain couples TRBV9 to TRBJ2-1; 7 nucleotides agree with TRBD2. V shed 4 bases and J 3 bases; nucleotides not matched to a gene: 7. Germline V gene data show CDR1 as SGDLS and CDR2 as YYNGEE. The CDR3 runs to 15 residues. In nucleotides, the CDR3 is TGTGCCAGCAGCACCGGGGGGTCCCACTACAATGAGCAGTTCTTC. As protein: CASSTGGSHYNEQFF.

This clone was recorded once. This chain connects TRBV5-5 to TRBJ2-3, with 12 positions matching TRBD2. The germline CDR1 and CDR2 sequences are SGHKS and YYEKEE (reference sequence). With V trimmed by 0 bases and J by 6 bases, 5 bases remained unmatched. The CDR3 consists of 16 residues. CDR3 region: CASSLVGLAGWDTQYF. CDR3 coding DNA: TGTGCCAGCAGCTTGGTTGGACTAGCGGGGTGGGATACGCAGTATTTT.

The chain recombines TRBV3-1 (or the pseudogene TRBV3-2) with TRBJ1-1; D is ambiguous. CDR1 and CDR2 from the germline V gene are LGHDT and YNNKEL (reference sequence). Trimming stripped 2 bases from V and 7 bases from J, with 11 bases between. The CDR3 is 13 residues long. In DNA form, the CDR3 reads TGTGCCAGCAGCCAACATACAGCGGGTGAAGCTTTCTTT. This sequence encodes CASSQHTAGEAFF.

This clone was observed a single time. Here the CDR3 reads CASSDHTDPYEQYF. The CDR3 DNA is TGCGCCAGCAGTGACCACACCGATCCCTACGAGCAGTACTTC. V gene TRBV10-1 combines with J gene TRBJ2-7; D ambiguous. The V end was cut by 3 bases, the J end by 2 bases, with 11 bases between. This CDR3 spans 14 amino acids. Germline values: CDR1 WNHNN, CDR2 SYGVQD (reference sequence).

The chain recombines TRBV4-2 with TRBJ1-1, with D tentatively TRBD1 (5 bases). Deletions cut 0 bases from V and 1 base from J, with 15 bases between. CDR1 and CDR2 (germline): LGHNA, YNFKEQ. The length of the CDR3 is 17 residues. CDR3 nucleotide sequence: TGTGCCAGCAGCCAAGATATACAGACAGCAGCGAACACTGAAGCTTTCTTT. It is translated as CASSQDIQTAANTEAFF.

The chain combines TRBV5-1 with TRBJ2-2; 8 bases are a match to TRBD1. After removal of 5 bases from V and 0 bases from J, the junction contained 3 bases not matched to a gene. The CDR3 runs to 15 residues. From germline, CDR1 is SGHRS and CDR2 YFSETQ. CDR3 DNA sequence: TGCGCCAGCAGAATGGGACAGGCGAACACCGGGGAGCTGTTTTTT. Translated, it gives CASRMGQANTGELFF.

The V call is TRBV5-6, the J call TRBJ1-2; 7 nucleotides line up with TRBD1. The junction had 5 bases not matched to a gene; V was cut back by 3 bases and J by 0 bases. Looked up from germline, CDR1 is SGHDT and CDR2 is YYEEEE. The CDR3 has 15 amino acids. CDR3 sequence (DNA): TGTGCCAGCAGCTCGACAGGGACTTCTAACTATGGCTACACCTTC. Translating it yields CASSSTGTSNYGYTF.

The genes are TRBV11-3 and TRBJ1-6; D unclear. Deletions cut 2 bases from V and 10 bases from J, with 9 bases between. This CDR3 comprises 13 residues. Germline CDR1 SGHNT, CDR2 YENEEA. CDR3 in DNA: TGTGCCAGCAGCTTAATCGGGTCCTCACCCCTCCACTTT. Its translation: CASSLIGSSPLHF.

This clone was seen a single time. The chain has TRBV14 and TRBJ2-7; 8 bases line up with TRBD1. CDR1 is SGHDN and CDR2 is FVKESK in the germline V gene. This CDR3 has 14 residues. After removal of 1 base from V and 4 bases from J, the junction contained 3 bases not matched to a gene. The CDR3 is CASSQGTGTYEQYF. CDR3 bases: TGTGCCAGCAGCCAAGGGACAGGGACGTACGAGCAGTACTTC.

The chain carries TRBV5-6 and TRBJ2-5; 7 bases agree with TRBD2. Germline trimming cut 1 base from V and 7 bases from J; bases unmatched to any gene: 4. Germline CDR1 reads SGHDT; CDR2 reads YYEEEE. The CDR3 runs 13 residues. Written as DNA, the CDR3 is TGTGCCAGCAGCTTGTGGGAGGGGAGGACCCAGTACTTC. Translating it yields CASSLWEGRTQYF. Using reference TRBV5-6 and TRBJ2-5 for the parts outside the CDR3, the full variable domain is DAGVTQSPTHLIKTRGQQVTLRCSPKSGHDTVSWYQQALGQGPQFIFQYYEEEERQRGNFPDRFSGHQFPNYSSELNVNALLLGDSALYLCASSLWEGRTQYFGPGTRLLVL.

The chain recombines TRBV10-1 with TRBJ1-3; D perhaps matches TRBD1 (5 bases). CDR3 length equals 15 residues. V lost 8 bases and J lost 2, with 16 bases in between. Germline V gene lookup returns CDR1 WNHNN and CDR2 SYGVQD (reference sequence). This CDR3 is CASSGERGAGNTIYF. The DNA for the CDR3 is TGCGCCAGCTCGGGAGAAAGAGGGGCTGGAAACACCATATATTTT.

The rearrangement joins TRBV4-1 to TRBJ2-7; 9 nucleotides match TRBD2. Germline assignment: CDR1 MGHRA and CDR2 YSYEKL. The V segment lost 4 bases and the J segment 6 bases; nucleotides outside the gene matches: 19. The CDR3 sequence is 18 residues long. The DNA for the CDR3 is TGCGCCAGCAGCCTCCTTGCCTCGGTGCGGGGGGGCCAGGGCGAGCAGTACTTC. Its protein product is CASSLLASVRGGQGEQYF.

DNA of the CDR3: TGTGCCAGCAGCTTTAATAGTGGCGGGGAGCAGTTCTTC. Its translation is CASSFNSGGEQFF. The J gene is TRBJ2-1, the V gene TRBV5-4, with D maybe TRBD2 (5 bases). CDR1 and CDR2 (germline): SGHNT, YYREEE (reference sequence). V shed 2 bases and J shed 10 bases, with 13 bases lying between them. This CDR3 spans 13 amino acids.

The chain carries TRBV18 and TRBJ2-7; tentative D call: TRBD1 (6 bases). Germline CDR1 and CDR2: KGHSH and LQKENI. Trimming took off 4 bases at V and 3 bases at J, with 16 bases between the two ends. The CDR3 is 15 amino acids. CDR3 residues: CASSLSQDSIYEQYF. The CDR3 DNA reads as TGTGCCAGCTCACTCTCCCAGGACAGTATCTACGAGCAGTACTTC.

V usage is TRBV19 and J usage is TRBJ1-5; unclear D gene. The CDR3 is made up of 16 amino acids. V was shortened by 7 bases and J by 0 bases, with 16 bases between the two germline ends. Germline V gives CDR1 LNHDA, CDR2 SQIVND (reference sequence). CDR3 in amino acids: CASKFREDYSNQPQHF. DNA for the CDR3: TGTGCCAGTAAGTTTCGGGAGGACTATAGCAATCAGCCCCAGCATTTT.

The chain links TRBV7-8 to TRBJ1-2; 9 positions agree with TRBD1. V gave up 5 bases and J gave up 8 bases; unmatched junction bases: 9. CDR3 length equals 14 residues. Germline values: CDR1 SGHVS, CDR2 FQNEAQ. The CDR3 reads CASSLNRQGDGYTF. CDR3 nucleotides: TGTGCCAGCAGCCTAAACCGACAGGGGGACGGCTACACCTTC.

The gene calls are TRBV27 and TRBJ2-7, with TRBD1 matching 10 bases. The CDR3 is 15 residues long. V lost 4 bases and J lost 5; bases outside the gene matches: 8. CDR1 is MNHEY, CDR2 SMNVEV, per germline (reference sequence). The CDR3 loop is CASSSTGTGAHEQYF. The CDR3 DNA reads TGTGCCAGCAGTTCCACCGGGACAGGGGCCCACGAGCAGTACTTC.

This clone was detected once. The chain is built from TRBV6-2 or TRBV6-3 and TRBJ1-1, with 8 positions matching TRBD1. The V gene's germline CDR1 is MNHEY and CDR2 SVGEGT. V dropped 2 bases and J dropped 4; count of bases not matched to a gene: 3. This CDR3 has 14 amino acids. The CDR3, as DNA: TGTGCCAGCAGTTACGGGACAGGTCCCACTGAAGCTTTCTTT. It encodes CASSYGTGPTEAFF.

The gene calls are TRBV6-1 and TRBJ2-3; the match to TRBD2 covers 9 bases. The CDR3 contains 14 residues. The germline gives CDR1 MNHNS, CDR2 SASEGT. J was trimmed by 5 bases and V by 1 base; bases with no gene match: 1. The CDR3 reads CASSEGGGGDTQYF. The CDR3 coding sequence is TGTGCCAGCAGTGAAGGCGGGGGGGGAGATACGCAGTATTTT.

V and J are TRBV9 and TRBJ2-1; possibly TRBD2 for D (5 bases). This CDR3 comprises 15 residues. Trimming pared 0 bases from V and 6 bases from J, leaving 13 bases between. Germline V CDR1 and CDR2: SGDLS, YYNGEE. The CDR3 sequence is CASSVGGRGSNEQFF. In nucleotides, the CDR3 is TGTGCCAGCAGCGTAGGAGGTCGGGGATCCAATGAGCAGTTCTTC.

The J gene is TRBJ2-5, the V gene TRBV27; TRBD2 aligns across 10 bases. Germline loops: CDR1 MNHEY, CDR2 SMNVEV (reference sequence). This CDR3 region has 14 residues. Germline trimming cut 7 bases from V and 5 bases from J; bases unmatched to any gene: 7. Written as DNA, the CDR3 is TGTGCCAGCAATAGCGGGGGGCCTCGGGAGACCCAGTACTTC. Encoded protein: CASNSGGPRETQYF.

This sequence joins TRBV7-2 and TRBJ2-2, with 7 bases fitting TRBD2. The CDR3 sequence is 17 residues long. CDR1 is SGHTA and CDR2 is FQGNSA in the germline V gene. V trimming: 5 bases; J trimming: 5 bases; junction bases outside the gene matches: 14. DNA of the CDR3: TGTGCCAGCAGCCCCCATGTGGGCGGGGGACGTACCGGGGAGCTGTTTTTT. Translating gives CASSPHVGGGRTGELFF. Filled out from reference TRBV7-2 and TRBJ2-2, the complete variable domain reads GAGVSQSPSNKVTEKGKDVELRCDPISGHTALYWYRQSLGQGLEFLIYFQGNSAPDKSGLPSDRFSAERTGGSVSTLTIQRTQQEDSAVYLCASSPHVGGGRTGELFFGEGSRLTVL.

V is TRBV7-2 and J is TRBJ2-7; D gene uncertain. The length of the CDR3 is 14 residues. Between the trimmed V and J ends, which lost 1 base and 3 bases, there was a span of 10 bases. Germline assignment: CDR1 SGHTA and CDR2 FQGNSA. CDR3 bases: TGTGCCAGCAGCTTAGGGGCGACCAGCTACGAGCAGTACTTC. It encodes CASSLGATSYEQYF.

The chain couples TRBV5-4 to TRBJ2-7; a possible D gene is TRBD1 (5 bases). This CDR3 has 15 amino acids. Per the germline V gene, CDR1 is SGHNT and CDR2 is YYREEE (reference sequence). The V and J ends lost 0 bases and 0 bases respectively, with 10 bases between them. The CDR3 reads CASSLDFQGSYEQYF. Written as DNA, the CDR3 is TGTGCCAGCAGCTTGGACTTCCAGGGCTCCTACGAGCAGTACTTC.

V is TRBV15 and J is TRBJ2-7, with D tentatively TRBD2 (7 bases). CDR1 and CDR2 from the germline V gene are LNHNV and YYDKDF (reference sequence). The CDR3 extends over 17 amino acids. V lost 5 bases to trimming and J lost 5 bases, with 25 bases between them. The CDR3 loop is CATSPRALRGPRHEQYF. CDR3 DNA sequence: TGTGCCACCAGCCCCCGAGCGTTGCGGGGGCCCCGCCACGAGCAGTACTTC.

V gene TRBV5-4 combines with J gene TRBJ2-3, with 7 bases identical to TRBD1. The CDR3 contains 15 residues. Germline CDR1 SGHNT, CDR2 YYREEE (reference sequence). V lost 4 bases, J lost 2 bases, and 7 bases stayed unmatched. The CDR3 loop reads CASSSPTGNTDTQYF. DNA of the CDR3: TGTGCCAGCAGCAGCCCGACAGGGAACACAGATACGCAGTATTTT.

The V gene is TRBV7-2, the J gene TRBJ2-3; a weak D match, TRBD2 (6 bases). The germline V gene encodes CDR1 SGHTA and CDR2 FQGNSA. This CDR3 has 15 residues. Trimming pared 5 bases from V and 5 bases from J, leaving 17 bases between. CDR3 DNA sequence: TGTGCCAGCAGCGGGGGGTCAGGGTATGGAGATACGCAGTATTTT. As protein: CASSGGSGYGDTQYF.